One and the same sample provided the 9 T cell receptor beta chains below, sequenced in a study of shared clonotypes between healthy human individuals. Sequencing was performed with immunoSEQ multiplex PCR; in TCRdb, only in-frame clones are kept and a portion is missing. Of under 600,000 clones in the sample, approximately 95% were seen once. Sequenced: naive CD4+ T cells sorted from blood. This sample's subset: CD45RA+ positively selected. The receptors shown here come from a woman in her twenties or thirties in good health.

The J gene is TRBJ2-1, the V gene TRBV27, with 7 bases identical to TRBD1. V gave up 4 bases and J gave up 6 bases; unmatched junction bases: 3. Germline CDR1 and CDR2: MNHEY and SMNVEV (reference sequence). This CDR3 is built from 13 residues. For the CDR3, the DNA is TGTGCCAGCAGTTGGGACAGAGCCAATGAGCAGTTCTTC. It encodes CASSWDRANEQFF.

This clone was counted a single time. The V call is TRBV28, the J call TRBJ2-7, with 10 nucleotides matching TRBD2. This CDR3 contains 14 residues. Trimming at V came to 2 bases and at J to 10 bases, leaving 8 bases not matched to a gene. The germline gives CDR1 MDHEN, CDR2 SYDVKM. CDR3 protein: CASSLRGLAGVQYF. Here the CDR3 DNA reads TGTGCCAGCAGTTTAAGGGGTCTAGCGGGAGTACAGTACTTC.

The chain combines TRBV5-4 with TRBJ1-1, with 8 bases that match TRBD1. The CDR3 runs to 17 residues. The germline V gene has CDR1 SGHNT and CDR2 YYREEE (reference sequence). The V gene end was trimmed by 0 bases and the J gene end by 7 bases; junction bases not matched to a gene: 14. The CDR3 spells CASSLAPGTGPLHEAFF. For the CDR3, the DNA is TGTGCCAGCAGCTTGGCTCCCGGGACAGGTCCCTTACATGAAGCTTTCTTT.

This chain connects TRBV28 to TRBJ2-1; 10 nucleotides agree with TRBD2. The CDR3 loop spans 16 amino acids. Germline V lookup: CDR1 MDHEN, CDR2 SYDVKM. The V and J ends lost 6 bases and 6 bases, in that order; junction bases with no gene match: 11. For the CDR3, the DNA is TGTGCCAGCAGGGGCCGCAGGACTAGCGGACTCAATGAGCAGTTCTTC. Amino acids: CASRGRRTSGLNEQFF.

This chain links TRBV5-6 with TRBJ2-7; possible D gene TRBD1, 5 bases. Germline V lookup: CDR1 SGHDT, CDR2 YYEEEE. This CDR3 contains 12 residues. V was cut by 4 bases and J by 5 bases, with 10 bases left in between. This CDR3 reads CASSPGQDEQYF. In DNA, the CDR3 is TGTGCCAGCAGCCCCGGACAAGACGAGCAGTACTTC.

The chain combines TRBV29-1 with TRBJ1-1, with D uncertain. CDR1 is SQVTM and CDR2 is ANQGSEA in the germline V gene. V lost 6 bases to trimming and J lost 4 bases, with 18 bases between them. The CDR3 loop spans 14 amino acids. The chain's CDR3 is CSVEFLNDPTEAFF. CDR3 nucleotides: TGCAGCGTCGAATTTCTTAACGACCCCACTGAAGCTTTCTTT.

This sequence joins TRBV5-1 and TRBJ2-2; 7 nucleotides agree with TRBD2. The CDR3 sequence is 17 residues long. The germline V gene encodes CDR1 SGHRS and CDR2 YFSETQ. After removal of 4 bases from V and 2 bases from J, the junction contained 11 bases not matched to a gene. For the CDR3, the DNA is TGCGCCAGCAGCCTGCATTGGGCTAGCGGTAACACCGGGGAGCTGTTTTTT. Its translation is CASSLHWASGNTGELFF.

This sequence joins TRBV5-6 and TRBJ2-7, with 7 positions matching TRBD2. The germline V gene has CDR1 SGHDT and CDR2 YYEEEE. Unmatched junction bases numbered 8, after V lost 4 bases and J lost 1 base. The CDR3 spans 15 residues. In DNA form, the CDR3 reads TGTGCCAGCAGCCCGGGATCTAGCGGATCCTACGAGCAGTACTTC. Amino acid sequence: CASSPGSSGSYEQYF.

V and J are TRBV6-1 and TRBJ2-2, with D tentatively TRBD2 (6 bases). Per germline, CDR1 MNHNS and CDR2 SASEGT. Trimming stripped 4 bases from V and 7 bases from J, with 10 bases between. This CDR3 contains 13 residues. The CDR3 DNA follows: TGTGCCAGCAGTGGACTAGGAGGCGGGGAGCTGTTTTTT. The encoded protein is CASSGLGGGELFF.